These 4 T cell receptor beta chains were sequenced from one sample in a study of T cell clones after liver transplantation. Generated by immunoSEQ multiplex PCR, the TCRdb table keeps only in-frame clones and is missing some. Of about 12,000 clones listed, roughly 74% are singletons. Source: CD8+ T cells from blood, taken at the 22-month timepoint. These receptor sequences come from a human patient who received a liver transplant. Some T cells may be the graft donor's.

The chain is built from TRBV6-6 and TRBJ2-5, with D perhaps matching TRBD1 (5 bases). Between the trimmed V and J ends, which lost 10 bases and 5 bases, there was a span of 17 bases. The CDR3 is 13 residues long. Germline CDR1 MNHNY, CDR2 SVGAGI (reference sequence). For the CDR3, the DNA is TGTGCCACCCAGGGTAGTCGTCATGAGACCCAGTACTTC. Protein sequence: CATQGSRHETQYF.

This clone is labeled as medium-sized. This rearrangement joins TRBV13 to TRBJ2-7, with a weak D call TRBD2 (6 bases). Trimming took 5 bases from V and 5 from J, leaving 16 bases between them. This CDR3 is built from 14 residues. Germline V gene lookup returns CDR1 PRHDT and CDR2 FYEKMQ (reference sequence). The CDR3 DNA reads as TGTGCCAGCAGCACACCTCGGTCGGGGGACGAGCAGTACTTC. Protein sequence: CASSTPRSGDEQYF.

There are a few counts of this clone. V is TRBV10-2 and J is TRBJ2-7; D is ambiguous. The CDR3 is 11 residues long. V lost 3 bases to trimming and J lost 6 bases, with 6 bases between them. Germline values: CDR1 WSHSY, CDR2 SAAADI. The CDR3 DNA reads as TGCGCCAGCAGTGAAATGGGCGAGCAGTACTTC. Encoded protein: CASSEMGEQYF.

The rearrangement uses TRBV9 and TRBJ2-1, with 10 bases matching TRBD2. CDR1 is SGDLS, CDR2 YYNGEE, per germline. The CDR3 has 15 residues. Trimming at V came to 1 base and at J to 4 bases, leaving 2 bases not matched to a gene. CDR3 amino acids: CASSVPSGSYNEQFF. CDR3 DNA: TGTGCCAGCAGCGTACCTAGCGGGAGTTACAATGAGCAGTTCTTC.